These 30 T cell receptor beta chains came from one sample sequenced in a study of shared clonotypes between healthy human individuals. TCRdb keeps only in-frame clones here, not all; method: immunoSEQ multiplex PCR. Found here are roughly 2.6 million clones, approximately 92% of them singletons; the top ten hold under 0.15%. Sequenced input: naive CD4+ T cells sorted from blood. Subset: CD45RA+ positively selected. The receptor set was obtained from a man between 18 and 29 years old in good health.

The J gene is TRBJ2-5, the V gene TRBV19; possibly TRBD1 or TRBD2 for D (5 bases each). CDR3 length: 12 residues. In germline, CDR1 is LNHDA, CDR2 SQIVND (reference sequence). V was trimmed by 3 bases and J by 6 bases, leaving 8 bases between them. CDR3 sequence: CASSMGEKTQYF. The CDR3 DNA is TGTGCCAGTAGTATGGGGGAAAAGACCCAGTACTTC.

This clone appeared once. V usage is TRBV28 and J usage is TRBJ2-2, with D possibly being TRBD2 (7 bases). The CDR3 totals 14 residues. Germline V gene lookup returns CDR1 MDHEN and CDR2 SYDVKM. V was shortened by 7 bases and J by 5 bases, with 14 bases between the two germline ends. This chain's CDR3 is CASISGGWTGELFF. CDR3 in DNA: TGTGCCAGCATCTCGGGGGGCTGGACCGGGGAGCTGTTTTTT.

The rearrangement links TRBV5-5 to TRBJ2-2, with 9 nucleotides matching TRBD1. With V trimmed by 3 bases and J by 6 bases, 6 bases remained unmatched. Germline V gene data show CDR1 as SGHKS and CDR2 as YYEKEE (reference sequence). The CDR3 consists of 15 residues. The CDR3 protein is CASSSGQGLAGELFF. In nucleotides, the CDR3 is TGTGCCAGCAGCTCGGGACAGGGTCTCGCCGGGGAGCTGTTTTTT. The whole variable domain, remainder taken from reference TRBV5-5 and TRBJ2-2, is DAGVTQSPTHLIKTRGQQVTLRCSPISGHKSVSWYQQVLGQGPQFIFQYYEKEERGRGNFPDRFSARQFPNYSSELNVNALLLGDSALYLCASSSGQGLAGELFFGEGSRLTVL.

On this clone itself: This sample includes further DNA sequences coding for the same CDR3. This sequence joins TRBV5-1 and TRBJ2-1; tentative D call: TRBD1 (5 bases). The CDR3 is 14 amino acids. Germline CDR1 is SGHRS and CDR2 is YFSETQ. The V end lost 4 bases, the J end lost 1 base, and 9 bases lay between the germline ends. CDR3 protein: CASSPPGSYNEQFF. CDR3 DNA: TGCGCCAGCAGCCCCCCAGGGTCCTACAATGAGCAGTTCTTC.

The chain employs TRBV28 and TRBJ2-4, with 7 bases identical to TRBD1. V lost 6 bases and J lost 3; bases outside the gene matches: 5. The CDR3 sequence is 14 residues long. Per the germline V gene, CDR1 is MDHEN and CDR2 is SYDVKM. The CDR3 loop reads CASSSGQLKNIQYF. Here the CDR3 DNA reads TGTGCCAGCAGCTCGGGACAGCTCAAAAACATTCAGTACTTC. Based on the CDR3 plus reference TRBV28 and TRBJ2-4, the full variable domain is DVKVTQSSRYLVKRTGEKVFLECVQDMDHENMFWYRQDPGLGLRLIYFSYDVKMKEKGDIPEGYSVSREKKERFSLILESASTNQTSMYLCASSSGQLKNIQYFGAGTRLSVL.

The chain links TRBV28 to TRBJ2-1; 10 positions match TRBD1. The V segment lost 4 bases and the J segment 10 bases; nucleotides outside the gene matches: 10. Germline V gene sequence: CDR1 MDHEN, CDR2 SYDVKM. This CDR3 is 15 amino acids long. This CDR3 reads CASSSAGTGEDEQFF. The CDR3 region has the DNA TGTGCCAGCAGTTCCGCCGGGACAGGGGAGGACGAGCAGTTCTTC.

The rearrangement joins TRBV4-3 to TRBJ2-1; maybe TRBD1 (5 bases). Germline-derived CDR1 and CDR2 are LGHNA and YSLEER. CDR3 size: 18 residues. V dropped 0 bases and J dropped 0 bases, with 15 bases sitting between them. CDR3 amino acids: CASSQDRGPLSSYNEQFF. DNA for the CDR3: TGCGCCAGCAGCCAAGATAGGGGCCCCTTAAGCTCCTACAATGAGCAGTTCTTC.

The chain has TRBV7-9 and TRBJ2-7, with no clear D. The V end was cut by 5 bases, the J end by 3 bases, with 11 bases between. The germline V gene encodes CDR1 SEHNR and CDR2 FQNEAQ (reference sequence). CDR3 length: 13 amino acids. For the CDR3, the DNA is TGTGCCAGCAGCGGACGCGTCGGCTACGAGCAGTACTTC. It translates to CASSGRVGYEQYF.

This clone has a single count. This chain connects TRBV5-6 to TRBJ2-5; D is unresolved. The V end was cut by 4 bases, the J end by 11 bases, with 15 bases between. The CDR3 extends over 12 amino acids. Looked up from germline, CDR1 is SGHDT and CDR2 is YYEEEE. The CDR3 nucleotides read TGTGCCAGCAGCCAAACCCGACAAGAGCAGTACTTC. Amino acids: CASSQTRQEQYF.

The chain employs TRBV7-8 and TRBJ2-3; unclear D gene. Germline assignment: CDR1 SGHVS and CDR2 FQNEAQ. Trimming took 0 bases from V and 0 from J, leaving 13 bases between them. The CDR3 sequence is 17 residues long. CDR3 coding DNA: TGTGCCAGCAGCTTAGCCACAGCTATCTCTAGCACAGATACGCAGTATTTT. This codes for CASSLATAISSTDTQYF.

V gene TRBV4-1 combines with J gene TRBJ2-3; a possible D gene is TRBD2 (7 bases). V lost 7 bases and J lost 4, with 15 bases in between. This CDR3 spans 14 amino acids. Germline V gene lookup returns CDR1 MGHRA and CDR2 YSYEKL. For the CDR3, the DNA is TGCGCCAGCACCAACGAGGGGGGGGCAGATACGCAGTATTTT. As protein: CASTNEGGADTQYF.

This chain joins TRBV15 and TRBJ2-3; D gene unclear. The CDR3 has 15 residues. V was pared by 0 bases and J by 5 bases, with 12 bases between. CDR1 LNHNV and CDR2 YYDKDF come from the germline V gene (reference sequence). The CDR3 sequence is CATSRDVRSVDTQYF. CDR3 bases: TGTGCCACCAGCAGAGATGTACGAAGTGTAGATACGCAGTATTTT.

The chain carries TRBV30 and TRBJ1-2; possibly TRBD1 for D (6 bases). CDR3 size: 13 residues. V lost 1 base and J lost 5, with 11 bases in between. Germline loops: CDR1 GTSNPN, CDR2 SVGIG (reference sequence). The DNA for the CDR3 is TGTGCCTGGAGTGCACAGGGAAAGTATGGCTACACCTTC. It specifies CAWSAQGKYGYTF.

The CDR3 sequence is CASSGRQGYTEAFF. The CDR3 bases are TGTGCCAGCTCAGGAAGACAGGGGTACACTGAAGCTTTCTTT. The rearrangement joins TRBV18 to TRBJ1-1, with TRBD1 matching over 8 bases. The CDR3 sequence is 14 residues long. Losses at the gene ends were 5 bases for V and 3 bases for J; bases not matched to a gene: 5. Germline CDR1 and CDR2: KGHSH and LQKENI.

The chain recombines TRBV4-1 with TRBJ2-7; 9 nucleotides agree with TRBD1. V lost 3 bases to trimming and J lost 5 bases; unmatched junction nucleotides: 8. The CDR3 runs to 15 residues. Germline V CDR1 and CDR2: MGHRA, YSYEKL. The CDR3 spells CASSHRRDRAHEQYF. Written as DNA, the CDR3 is TGCGCCAGCAGCCATCGTCGGGACAGGGCCCACGAGCAGTACTTC.

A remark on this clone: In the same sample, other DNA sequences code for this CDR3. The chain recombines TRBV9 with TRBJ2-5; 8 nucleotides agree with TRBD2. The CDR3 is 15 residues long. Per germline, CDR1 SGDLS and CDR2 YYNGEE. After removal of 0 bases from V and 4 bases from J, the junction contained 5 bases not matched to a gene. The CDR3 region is CASSVAGLAGETQYF. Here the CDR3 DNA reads TGTGCCAGCAGCGTAGCCGGGCTAGCGGGAGAGACCCAGTACTTC. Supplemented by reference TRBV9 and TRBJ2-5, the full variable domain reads DSGVTQTPKHLITATGQRVTLRCSPRSGDLSVYWYQQSLDQGLQFLIQYYNGEERAKGNILERFSAQQFPDLHSELNLSSLELGDSALYFCASSVAGLAGETQYFGPGTRLLVL.

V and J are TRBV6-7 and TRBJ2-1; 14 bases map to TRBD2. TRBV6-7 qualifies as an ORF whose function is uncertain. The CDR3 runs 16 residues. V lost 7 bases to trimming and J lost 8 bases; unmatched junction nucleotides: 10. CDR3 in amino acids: CASTAAGLAGAYEQFF. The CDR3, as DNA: TGTGCCAGCACCGCAGCGGGACTAGCGGGGGCCTATGAGCAGTTCTTC.

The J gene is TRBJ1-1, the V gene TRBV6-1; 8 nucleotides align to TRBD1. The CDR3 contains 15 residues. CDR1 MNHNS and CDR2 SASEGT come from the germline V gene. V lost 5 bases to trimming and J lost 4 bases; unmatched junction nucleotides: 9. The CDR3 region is CASSPGQGEGTEAFF. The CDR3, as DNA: TGTGCCAGCAGTCCAGGACAGGGTGAGGGCACTGAAGCTTTCTTT.

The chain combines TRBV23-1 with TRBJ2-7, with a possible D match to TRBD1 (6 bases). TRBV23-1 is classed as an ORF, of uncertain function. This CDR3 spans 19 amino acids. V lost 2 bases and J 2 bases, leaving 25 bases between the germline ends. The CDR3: CASSQLKGHRTDFTYEQYF. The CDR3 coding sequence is TGCGCCAGCAGTCAACTTAAGGGGCATCGGACAGACTTTACCTACGAGCAGTACTTC.

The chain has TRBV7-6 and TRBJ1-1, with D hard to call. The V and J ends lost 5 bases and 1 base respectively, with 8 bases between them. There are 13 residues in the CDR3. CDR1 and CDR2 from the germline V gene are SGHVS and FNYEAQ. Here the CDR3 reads CASSPRENTEAFF. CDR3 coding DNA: TGTGCCAGCAGCCCCCGAGAGAACACTGAAGCTTTCTTT.

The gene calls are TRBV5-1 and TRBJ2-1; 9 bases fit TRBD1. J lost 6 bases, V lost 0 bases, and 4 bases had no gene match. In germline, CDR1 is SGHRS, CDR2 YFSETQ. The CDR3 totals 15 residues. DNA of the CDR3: TGCGCCAGCAGCTTGGTGACAGGGGGTGGCAATGAGCAGTTCTTC. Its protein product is CASSLVTGGGNEQFF.

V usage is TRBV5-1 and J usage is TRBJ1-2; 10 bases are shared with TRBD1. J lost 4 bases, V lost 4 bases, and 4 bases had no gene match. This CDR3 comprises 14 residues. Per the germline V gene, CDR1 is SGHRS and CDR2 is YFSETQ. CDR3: CASSVDRGGYGYTF. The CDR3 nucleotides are TGCGCCAGCAGCGTGGACAGGGGGGGCTATGGCTACACCTTC.

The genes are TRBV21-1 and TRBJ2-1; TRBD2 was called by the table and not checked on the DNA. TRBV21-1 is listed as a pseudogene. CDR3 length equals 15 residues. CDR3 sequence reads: CASSKEPFTYNEQFF. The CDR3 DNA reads TGTGCCAGCAGCAAAGAGCCCTTCACCTACAATGAGCAGTTCTTC.

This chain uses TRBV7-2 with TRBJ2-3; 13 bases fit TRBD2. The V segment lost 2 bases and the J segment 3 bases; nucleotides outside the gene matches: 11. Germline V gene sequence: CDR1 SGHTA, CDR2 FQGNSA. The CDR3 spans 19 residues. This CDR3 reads CASSLTSGGAWRKTDTQYF. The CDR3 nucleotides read TGTGCCAGCAGCTTAACTAGCGGGGGGGCCTGGAGAAAAACAGATACGCAGTATTTT.

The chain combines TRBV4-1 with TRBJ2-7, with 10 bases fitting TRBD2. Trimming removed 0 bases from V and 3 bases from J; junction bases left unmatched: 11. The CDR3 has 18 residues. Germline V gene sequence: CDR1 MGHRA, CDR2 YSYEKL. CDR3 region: CASSQDLRGVAGGYEQYF. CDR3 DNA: TGCGCCAGCAGCCAAGACCTGCGAGGGGTAGCGGGAGGCTACGAGCAGTACTTC.

CDR3 nucleotides: TGCGCCAGCAGCCGGACAGGGGGCTCTGGGGCCAACGTCCTGACTTTC. It is translated as CASSRTGGSGANVLTF. The V and J genes are TRBV5-1 and TRBJ2-6; TRBD1 matches 10 bases. The germline V gene encodes CDR1 SGHRS and CDR2 YFSETQ. This CDR3 contains 16 residues. J gave up 0 bases and V 4 bases, and 1 base lay outside the gene matches.

This chain's CDR3 is CASSPQGSSEQYF. For the CDR3, the DNA is TGTGCCAGCAGCCCGCAGGGTTCGTCTGAGCAGTACTTC. V is TRBV6-6 and J is TRBJ2-7; perhaps TRBD1 as D (5 bases). CDR1 and CDR2 (germline): MNHNY, SVGAGI (reference sequence). Trimming left V 6 bases short and J 7 bases short, with 16 bases between. The length of the CDR3 is 13 residues.

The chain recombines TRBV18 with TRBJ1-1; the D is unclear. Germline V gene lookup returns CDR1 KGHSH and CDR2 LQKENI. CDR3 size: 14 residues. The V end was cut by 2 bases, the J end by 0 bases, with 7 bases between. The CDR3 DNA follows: TGTGCCAGCTCACCAGCACGGTTGAACACTGAAGCTTTCTTT. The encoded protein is CASSPARLNTEAFF.

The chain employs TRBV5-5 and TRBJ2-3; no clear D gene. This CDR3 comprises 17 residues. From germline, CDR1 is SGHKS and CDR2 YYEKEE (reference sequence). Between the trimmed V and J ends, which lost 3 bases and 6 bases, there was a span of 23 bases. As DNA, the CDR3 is TGTGCCAGCAGCTCAAGAGGTGCAGGCCTGGACCTGGATACGCAGTATTTT. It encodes CASSSRGAGLDLDTQYF.

CDR3 in DNA: TGTGCCAGCAACCAGGTGGGGGGCACTGAAGCTTTCTTT. Translating it yields CASNQVGGTEAFF. The J gene is TRBJ1-1, the V gene TRBV6-5, with D possibly being TRBD1 (5 bases). Germline CDR1 and CDR2: MNHEY and SVGAGI. This CDR3 is built from 13 residues. Trimming cost V 7 bases and J 4 bases, with 13 bases left between them.